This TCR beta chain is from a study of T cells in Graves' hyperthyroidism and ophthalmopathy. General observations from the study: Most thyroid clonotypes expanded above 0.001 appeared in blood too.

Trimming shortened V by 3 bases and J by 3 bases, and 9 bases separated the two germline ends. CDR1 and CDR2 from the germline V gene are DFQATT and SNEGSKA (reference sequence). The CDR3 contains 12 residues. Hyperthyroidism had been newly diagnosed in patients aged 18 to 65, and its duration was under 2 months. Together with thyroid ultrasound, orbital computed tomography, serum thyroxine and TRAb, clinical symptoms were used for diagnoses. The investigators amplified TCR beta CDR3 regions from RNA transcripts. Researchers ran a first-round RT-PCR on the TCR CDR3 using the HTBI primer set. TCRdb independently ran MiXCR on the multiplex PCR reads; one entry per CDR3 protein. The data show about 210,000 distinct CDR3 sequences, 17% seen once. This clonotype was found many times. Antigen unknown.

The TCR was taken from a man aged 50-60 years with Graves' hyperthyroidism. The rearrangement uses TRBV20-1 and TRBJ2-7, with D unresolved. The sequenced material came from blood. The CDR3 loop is CSARGRIYEQYF. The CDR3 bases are TGCAGTGCTAGGGGTAGGATCTACGAGCAGTACTTC.